The 30 T cell receptor beta chains below all came from one sample that was sequenced in a study. TCRdb recomputed calls from the 5' RACE reads with MiXCR, one row per CDR3 protein. The sample lists about 57,000 distinct CDR3 sequences, 26% occurring once. Cells sorted as Tregs were CD4+, CD25+ and CD127-/low. Sequenced input: tumor-infiltrating Tregs sorted from the breast tumor. The receptor set was obtained from a female donor with breast cancer.

Ten or more counts support this clonotype. The chain carries TRBV20-1 and TRBJ2-1, with 10 bases matching TRBD1. This CDR3 region has 16 residues. V lost 3 bases and J lost 7; bases outside the gene matches: 12. Germline assignment: CDR1 DFQATT and CDR2 SNEGSKA (reference sequence). The CDR3 loop is CSASGPGQGTTNEQFF. CDR3 DNA: TGCAGTGCTAGTGGACCGGGACAGGGGACCACTAATGAGCAGTTCTTC.

This clonotype was counted at least ten times. The chain uses TRBV28 and TRBJ2-7; a possible D gene is TRBD1 (6 bases). The CDR3 has 14 amino acids. The V end was cut by 7 bases, the J end by 0 bases, with 13 bases between. Germline V gene data show CDR1 as MDHEN and CDR2 as SYDVKM. This CDR3 reads CASIRSGASYEQYF. CDR3 sequence (DNA): TGTGCCAGCATAAGGTCAGGGGCCTCCTACGAGCAGTACTTC.

The V and J genes are TRBV7-2 and TRBJ2-1, with TRBD2 matching over 9 bases. CDR3 length: 16 amino acids. V lost 5 bases and J lost 7; bases outside the gene matches: 12. From germline, CDR1 is SGHTA and CDR2 FQGNSA. CDR3 DNA: TGTGCCAGCAGCGGCCGTGTAGCGGGAGTTGGTAATGAGCAGTTCTTC. As protein: CASSGRVAGVGNEQFF.

A few counts support this clonotype. The chain is built from TRBV6-5 and TRBJ1-6, with TRBD1 matching over 10 bases. Germline V gene data show CDR1 as MNHEY and CDR2 as SVGAGI. J was trimmed by 10 bases and V by 2 bases; bases with no gene match: 5. The CDR3 spans 15 residues. CDR3 region: CASSYRTGGSSPLHF. Written as DNA, the CDR3 is TGTGCCAGCAGTTACAGGACAGGGGGAAGCTCACCCCTCCACTTT.

In this sample, this clonotype is medium-sized. The chain employs TRBV29-1 and TRBJ2-4, with 7 nucleotides matching TRBD1. Looked up from germline, CDR1 is SQVTM and CDR2 is ANQGSEA. Losses at the gene ends were 7 bases for V and 1 base for J; bases not matched to a gene: 7. There are 14 residues in the CDR3. CDR3 coding DNA: TGCAGCGGAACAGGGGCCGGGGCCAAAAACATTCAGTACTTC. Encoded protein: CSGTGAGAKNIQYF.

V gene TRBV5-1 combines with J gene TRBJ2-7; D might be TRBD1 (6 bases). From germline, CDR1 is SGHRS and CDR2 YFSETQ. Trimming took 4 bases from V and 2 from J, leaving 10 bases between them. This CDR3 comprises 13 residues. CDR3 nucleotides: TGCGCCAGCAGCAAGGACAGTGCCTACGAGCAGTACTTC. Translating it yields CASSKDSAYEQYF.

About this clonotype itself: The germline gene is not matched at one end of the junction; a read error may be the cause. V and J are TRBV20-1 and TRBJ2-1, with 7 bases that match TRBD2. Germline loops: CDR1 DFQATT, CDR2 SNEGSKA (reference sequence). The CDR3 has 14 residues. CDR3 DNA: TGCGGTGCTAATTTCGGGAGGACCTACAATGAGCAGTTCTTC. Translation gives CGANFGRTYNEQFF.

The chain combines TRBV7-2 with TRBJ2-3, with TRBD2 matching 14 bases. The V and J ends lost 5 bases and 4 bases, in that order; junction bases with no gene match: 8. This CDR3 contains 17 residues. The germline V gene encodes CDR1 SGHTA and CDR2 FQGNSA. CDR3 amino acids: CASSPIRLAGGADTQYF. The CDR3 nucleotides are TGTGCCAGCAGCCCAATCAGACTAGCGGGGGGGGCAGATACGCAGTATTTT. Full variable domain (outside the CDR3, taken from reference TRBV7-2 and TRBJ2-3): GAGVSQSPSNKVTEKGKDVELRCDPISGHTALYWYRQSLGQGLEFLIYFQGNSAPDKSGLPSDRFSAERTGGSVSTLTIQRTQQEDSAVYLCASSPIRLAGGADTQYFGPGTRLTVL.

The chain couples TRBV2 to TRBJ2-3, with 9 nucleotides matching TRBD1. The CDR3 totals 14 residues. V lost 6 bases and J lost 6; bases outside the gene matches: 7. Germline CDR1 reads SNHLY; CDR2 reads FYNNEI. CDR3 amino acids: CASREQGAGDTQYF. The CDR3 nucleotides read TGTGCCAGCAGAGAACAGGGGGCCGGGGATACGCAGTATTTT.

A few counts support this clonotype. The chain carries TRBV5-1 and TRBJ2-3; TRBD1 aligns across 8 bases. Trimming removed 8 bases from V and 2 bases from J; junction bases left unmatched: 10. Germline CDR1 SGHRS, CDR2 YFSETQ. This CDR3 spans 15 amino acids. CDR3 bases: TGCGCCAGTTTCTCGGGACAGGCTTACACAGATACGCAGTATTTT. Amino acids: CASFSGQAYTDTQYF. The whole variable domain, filled in from reference TRBV5-1 and TRBJ2-3, reads KAGVTQTPRYLIKTRGQQVTLSCSPISGHRSVSWYQQTPGQGLQFLFEYFSETQRNKGNFPGRFSGRQFSNSRSEMNVSTLELGDSALYLCASFSGQAYTDTQYFGPGTRLTVL.

As regards this clonotype: Just one base apart from a much larger clone, this may be a read error. The V call is TRBV5-1, the J call TRBJ2-7, with D possibly matching TRBD2 (6 bases). Germline V gives CDR1 SGHRS, CDR2 YFSETQ. Deletions cut 8 bases from V and 3 bases from J, with 15 bases between. This CDR3 has 13 residues. The CDR3 sequence is CARSATSNYEQYF. Written as DNA, the CDR3 is TGCGCCAGGAGCGCGACTAGTAACTACGAGCAGTACTTC. The variable domain in full, completed from reference TRBV5-1 and TRBJ2-7, reads KAGVTQTPRYLIKTRGQQVTLSCSPISGHRSVSWYQQTPGQGLQFLFEYFSETQRNKGNFPGRFSGRQFSNSRSEMNVSTLELGDSALYLCARSATSNYEQYFGPGTRLTVT.

This chain connects TRBV7-3 to TRBJ2-3; 14 bases line up with TRBD2. Trimming removed 5 bases from V and 5 bases from J; junction bases left unmatched: 9. The CDR3 has 17 residues. The V gene's germline CDR1 is SGHTA and CDR2 FQGTGA. This chain's CDR3 is CASSQGLAGVIGDTQYF. For the CDR3, the DNA is TGTGCCAGCAGCCAGGGACTAGCGGGAGTCATTGGAGATACGCAGTATTTT.

The chain carries TRBV6-5 and TRBJ1-4; 8 nucleotides agree with TRBD1. Germline V lookup: CDR1 MNHEY, CDR2 SVGAGI. There are 15 residues in the CDR3. The J segment lost 7 bases and the V segment lost 5 bases, leaving 9 bases of the junction unmatched. The CDR3 DNA reads TGTGCCAGCAGTGTAGGGACAGGACCAAGTGAAAAACTGTTTTTT. It specifies CASSVGTGPSEKLFF.

This clonotype appeared many times. This chain connects TRBV11-2 to TRBJ1-3, with D unclear. CDR1 SGHAT and CDR2 FQNNGV come from the germline V gene. V was clipped by 5 bases and J by 0 bases, with 8 bases between them. The CDR3 is 14 residues long. The CDR3 region has the DNA TGTGCCAGCAGCGGAGGCAGCTCTGGAAACACCATATATTTT. This gives the protein CASSGGSSGNTIYF.

This clonotype was found a few times. The genes are TRBV4-1 and TRBJ1-1; no clear D gene. CDR3 length: 14 amino acids. Trimming cost V 1 base and J 4 bases, with 10 bases left between them. Germline CDR1 reads MGHRA; CDR2 reads YSYEKL. DNA of the CDR3: TGCGCCAGCAGCCAAGTAGGCAGCGGCACTGAAGCTTTCTTT. Encoded protein: CASSQVGSGTEAFF.

This clonotype was picked up many times. The rearrangement joins TRBV7-3 to TRBJ2-2; 8 bases are a match to TRBD1. The J segment lost 6 bases and the V segment lost 2 bases, leaving 5 bases of the junction unmatched. The CDR3 extends over 15 amino acids. CDR1 and CDR2 from the germline V gene are SGHTA and FQGTGA. The CDR3 DNA reads TGTGCCAGCAGCTTATTTTCAGGGGGCTCCGGGGAGCTGTTTTTT. Translated, it gives CASSLFSGGSGELFF. Full variable domain (rest looked up from reference TRBV7-3 and TRBJ2-2): GAGVSQTPSNKVTEKGKYVELRCDPISGHTALYWYRQSLGQGPEFLIYFQGTGAADDSGLPNDRFFAVRPEGSVSTLKIQRTERGDSAVYLCASSLFSGGSGELFFGEGSRLTVL.

This clonotype was counted between two and nine times. V usage is TRBV4-1 and J usage is TRBJ1-6; possible D gene TRBD1, 5 bases. The germline CDR1 and CDR2 sequences are MGHRA and YSYEKL. The CDR3 runs 16 residues. V gave up 3 bases and J gave up 7 bases, with 16 bases separating them. The CDR3 is CASSQWGSRPNSPLHF. CDR3 nucleotides: TGCGCCAGCAGCCAGTGGGGCTCCAGGCCCAATTCACCCCTCCACTTT.

This clonotype has a handful of counts. The V call is TRBV29-1, the J call TRBJ2-6; D call uncertain. V lost 4 bases and J 3 bases, leaving 10 bases between the germline ends. The CDR3 loop spans 14 amino acids. In germline, CDR1 is SQVTM, CDR2 ANQGSEA. CDR3 nucleotide sequence: TGCAGCGTTGGGAAGGGTGGTGGGGCCAACGTCCTGACTTTC. Translating it yields CSVGKGGGANVLTF.

There are many counts of this clonotype. The chain has TRBV6-5 and TRBJ2-1; no clear D gene. CDR3 length: 12 residues. CDR1 is MNHEY, CDR2 SVGAGI, per germline. Trimming stripped 0 bases from V and 10 bases from J, with 7 bases between. In DNA, the CDR3 is TGTGCCAGCAGTTACTCGATCGGGGAGCAGTTCTTC. Translated: CASSYSIGEQFF.

In its sample, this clonotype was seen a few times. The J gene is TRBJ2-3, the V gene TRBV6-5, with TRBD2 matching over 13 bases. The V segment lost 10 bases and the J segment 8 bases; nucleotides outside the gene matches: 9. Per the germline V gene, CDR1 is MNHEY and CDR2 is SVGAGI. The CDR3 sequence is 14 residues long. For the CDR3, the DNA is TGTGCCACTCGGGGACTAGCGGGATTGAGTACGCAGTATTTT. Translating gives CATRGLAGLSTQYF.

This clonotype was detected ten times or more. This chain connects TRBV9 to TRBJ2-1; D not certain. The CDR3 runs to 13 residues. Germline values: CDR1 SGDLS, CDR2 YYNGEE. The V end was cut by 0 bases, the J end by 8 bases, with 9 bases between. This chain's CDR3 is CASSVEPGDEQFF. DNA of the CDR3: TGTGCCAGCAGCGTAGAGCCTGGGGATGAGCAGTTCTTC.

This clonotype was seen ten or more times. The CDR3: CASSQLPGTGELFF. The CDR3 DNA is TGCGCCAGCAGCCAACTACCAGGCACCGGGGAGCTGTTTTTT. The chain recombines TRBV4-3 with TRBJ2-2; D uncertain. CDR1 LGHNA and CDR2 YSLEER come from the germline V gene. The CDR3 contains 14 residues. V was pared by 2 bases and J by 4 bases, with 8 bases between.

This clonotype was counted many times. The V gene is TRBV20-1, the J gene TRBJ1-1; D gene unclear. CDR1 and CDR2 from the germline V gene are DFQATT and SNEGSKA (reference sequence). The CDR3 covers 14 residues. Trimming took off 2 bases at V and 0 bases at J, with 10 bases between the two ends. The CDR3 coding sequence is TGCAGTGCTAGAAGGTCAACGGTGAACACTGAAGCTTTCTTT. Residues: CSARRSTVNTEAFF.

This clonotype came up a few times. V is TRBV5-1 and J is TRBJ2-1; 9 positions match TRBD2. The CDR3 sequence is 17 residues long. Germline V gene data show CDR1 as SGHRS and CDR2 as YFSETQ. After removal of 7 bases from V and 8 bases from J, the junction contained 19 bases not matched to a gene. Here the CDR3 reads CASQRTDRGRAGDEQFF. CDR3 DNA sequence: TGCGCCAGCCAGAGAACGGATCGCGGGAGGGCTGGAGATGAGCAGTTCTTC.

The chain combines TRBV9 with TRBJ1-4; D is unresolved. Trimming pared 3 bases from V and 6 bases from J, leaving 18 bases between. The CDR3 consists of 16 residues. Germline assignment: CDR1 SGDLS and CDR2 YYNGEE. CDR3 DNA sequence: TGTGCCAGCAGCGCTGCAAGTCGGGGTTGGCATGAAAAACTGTTTTTT. Translating it yields CASSAASRGWHEKLFF.

The rearrangement uses TRBV18 and TRBJ2-5; 9 nucleotides align to TRBD2. The V gene end was trimmed by 2 bases and the J gene end by 5 bases; junction bases not matched to a gene: 9. The CDR3 covers 16 residues. Germline V gene data show CDR1 as KGHSH and CDR2 as LQKENI. The CDR3 region is CASSPTAGGPRETQYF. The DNA of the CDR3 is TGTGCCAGCTCACCAACGGCGGGAGGGCCGAGGGAGACCCAGTACTTC.

CDR3 in amino acids: CASSPVQGAGNEQFF. CDR3 bases: TGTGCCAGCTCACCCGTACAGGGGGCGGGGAATGAGCAGTTCTTC. The chain carries TRBV18 and TRBJ2-1, with 9 bases aligning to TRBD1. The germline gives CDR1 KGHSH, CDR2 LQKENI. There are 15 residues in the CDR3. V gave up 3 bases and J gave up 7 bases; unmatched junction bases: 7.

This clonotype was counted between two and nine times. This sequence may be a read error, since a much larger clone differs from it by one base. J is TRBJ2-3 and V is TRBV20-1; 8 bases are shared with TRBD1. CDR3 size: 13 residues. Germline CDR1 reads DFQATT; CDR2 reads SNEGSKA (reference sequence). The CDR3 loop is CSARSGGTGTQYF. The CDR3, as DNA: TGCAGTGCCAGATCAGGGGGGACAGGTACGCAGTATTTT.

The V and J genes are TRBV12-3 or TRBV12-4 and TRBJ2-3, with 7 bases aligning to TRBD2. V trimming: 2 bases; J trimming: 2 bases; junction bases outside the gene matches: 7. The CDR3 covers 16 residues. CDR3 nucleotides: TGTGCCAGCAGTTTATCTGAGCGGGAAAACACAGATACGCAGTATTTT. It encodes CASSLSERENTDTQYF.

Only a few counts were recorded for this clonotype. V and J are TRBV6-1 and TRBJ2-3; D possibly uses TRBD1 or TRBD2 (6 bases each). V lost 4 bases, J lost 8 bases, and 16 bases lay in between. Per the germline V gene, CDR1 is MNHNS and CDR2 is SASEGT. CDR3 length: 14 residues. The CDR3 here is CASSVQGGDATQYF. The CDR3 DNA sequence: TGTGCCAGCAGTGTACAGGGAGGTGACGCTACGCAGTATTTT.